One sample yielded the 11 T cell receptor beta chains listed below, sequenced in a study of T cells in Graves' hyperthyroidism and ophthalmopathy. TCR beta CDR3 regions were amplified from RNA transcripts. Carried out on the TCR CDR3, a first-round RT-PCR used the HTBI primer set. MiXCR was run by TCRdb on the multiplex PCR reads, yielding one entry per CDR3 protein. The sample consists of fewer than 750,000 distinct CDR3 sequences, approximately 14% of them appearing once. Sequencing was performed on blood. All receptors derive from a woman aged 45 to 65 with Graves' ophthalmopathy.

The chain has TRBV2 and TRBJ2-7; D assignment may be TRBD1 or TRBD2 (6 bases each). The length of the CDR3 is 13 residues. V shed 8 bases and J shed 3 bases, with 14 bases lying between them. Germline assignment: CDR1 SNHLY and CDR2 FYNNEI. CDR3 bases: TGTGCCAGCGGAGGGGAAGGGGGCTACGAGCAGTACTTC. It yields the protein CASGGEGGYEQYF.

This clonotype was recorded a few times. The CDR3 here is CASSQAGELFF. The CDR3, as DNA: TGTGCCAGCAGCCAGGCCGGGGAGCTGTTTTTT. The chain recombines TRBV3-1 with TRBJ2-2; D is undetermined. The CDR3 covers 11 residues. CDR1 LGHDT and CDR2 YNNKEL come from the germline V gene (reference sequence). V was trimmed by 3 bases and J by 6 bases, leaving 2 bases between them.

This clonotype showed up many times. The rearrangement uses TRBV5-5 and TRBJ2-7; 10 bases map to TRBD1. The length of the CDR3 is 14 residues. V lost 3 bases to trimming and J lost 6 bases; unmatched junction nucleotides: 6. Germline V lookup: CDR1 SGHKS, CDR2 YYEKEE (reference sequence). The CDR3 nucleotides are TGTGCCAGCAGCTCGGGACAGGGGATCGGCGAGCAGTACTTC. Its translation is CASSSGQGIGEQYF.

The chain has TRBV27 and TRBJ2-4, with D unclear. Between the trimmed V and J ends, which lost 1 base and 0 bases, there was a span of 10 bases. Germline CDR1 MNHEY, CDR2 SMNVEV (reference sequence). The CDR3 contains 16 residues. CDR3 amino acids: CASSLFYSVAKNIQYF. The CDR3 coding sequence is TGTGCCAGCAGTTTATTTTACAGCGTAGCCAAAAACATTCAGTACTTC.

Ten or more counts support this clonotype. The J gene is TRBJ2-1, the V gene TRBV12-3 or TRBV12-4, with TRBD2 matching over 15 bases. V was clipped by 5 bases and J by 7 bases; unmatched bases: 3. This CDR3 contains 15 residues. The CDR3 is CASSTGTSGRNEQFF. The CDR3 DNA is TGTGCCAGCAGTACCGGGACTAGCGGGAGGAATGAGCAGTTCTTC.

This clonotype was counted ten times or more. The chain couples TRBV24-1 to TRBJ1-2; TRBD1 might be the D (6 bases). The CDR3 is made up of 16 amino acids. The germline CDR1 and CDR2 sequences are KGHDR and SFDVKD. V was clipped by 4 bases and J by 3 bases, with 17 bases between them. CDR3 DNA sequence: TGTGCCACCAGTGACCCAGGGTTGACAGGTGACTATGGCTACACCTTC. Amino acids: CATSDPGLTGDYGYTF.

The CDR3 spells CASSQIAAGPTDTQYF. CDR3 in DNA: TGCGCCAGCAGCCAAATAGCTGCGGGACCCACAGATACGCAGTATTTT. The chain uses TRBV4-1 and TRBJ2-3; the D gene is possibly TRBD2 (6 bases). This CDR3 spans 16 amino acids. Germline V lookup: CDR1 MGHRA, CDR2 YSYEKL. The V end was cut by 2 bases, the J end by 2 bases, with 14 bases between.

This clonotype was seen many times. The V call is TRBV14, the J call TRBJ2-1; no definite D call. This CDR3 has 17 residues. Germline V lookup: CDR1 SGHDN, CDR2 FVKESK. With 1 base removed from V and 0 bases from J, the gap between germline ends came to 13 bases. CDR3 amino acids: CASSQGRAYSSYNEQFF. The CDR3 nucleotides read TGTGCCAGCAGCCAAGGTCGTGCGTACAGCTCCTACAATGAGCAGTTCTTC.

This clonotype has at least ten counts. This rearrangement joins TRBV28 to TRBJ2-2; D call uncertain. This CDR3 spans 13 amino acids. The germline V gene has CDR1 MDHEN and CDR2 SYDVKM. V shed 3 bases and J shed 8 bases, with 10 bases lying between them. CDR3 in amino acids: CASSFNPTGELFF. The CDR3, as DNA: TGTGCCAGCAGTTTCAATCCGACAGGGGAGCTGTTTTTT.

This clonotype has at least ten counts. The chain employs TRBV12-3 or TRBV12-4 and TRBJ2-3, with D possibly TRBD1 on 6 matching bases. The CDR3 length is 17 residues. V lost 4 bases and J 0 bases, leaving 17 bases between the germline ends. The CDR3 sequence is CASSYLGAAPSTDTQYF. CDR3 nucleotides: TGTGCCAGCAGTTACCTGGGGGCAGCCCCTAGCACAGATACGCAGTATTTT.

This sequence joins TRBV11-2 and TRBJ1-2, with 7 bases that match TRBD1. The V segment lost 1 base and the J segment 2 bases; nucleotides outside the gene matches: 4. CDR1 is SGHAT and CDR2 is FQNNGV in the germline V gene. The CDR3 has 15 residues. CDR3 protein: CASSLGGGWNYGYTF. The CDR3 nucleotides are TGTGCCAGCAGCTTAGGAGGGGGCTGGAACTATGGCTACACCTTC.